The source of this T cell receptor (beta chain) is a study of CD8 T cells in Susac syndrome. The CDR3 runs 12 residues. With 5 bases removed from V and 9 bases from J, the gap between germline ends came to 11 bases. Germline V CDR1 and CDR2: SEHNR, FQNEAQ (reference sequence). Broader study findings: It was acknowledged in the study that its TCR sequencing and HLA analysis involved a relatively small number of individuals.

Worth noting for this clonotype: The antigen remains undetermined.

RNA totalling roughly 0.5 to 1 ug underwent reverse transcription with random hexamers. Multiplex immunoSEQ PCR targeted 54 Vbeta and 13 Jbeta TCR beta segments. TCRdb called the immunoSEQ multiplex PCR reads again in MiXCR, with one record for every CDR3 protein. This table has around 200,000 distinct CDR3 sequences, 95% appearing once. CD8+ and CD4+ T cells from blood underwent TCR beta sequencing. FACS was used to enrich TEMRA cells, whereas the CD8+ and CD4+ T cells were obtained by negative isolation. The gene calls are TRBV7-9 and TRBJ2-1; tentative D call: TRBD2 (5 bases). This clonotype was obtained from a human donor with multiple sclerosis. Sequencing input: CD4+ T cells from PBMCs. CDR3 nucleotides: TGTGCCAGCAGCCCCTTGGGGAGTGAGCAGTTCTTC. It encodes CASSPLGSEQFF.